This T cell receptor (beta chain) was identified during a study of blood T cell repertoires in COVID-19. Study as a whole: Collection of acute and convalescent COVID-19 samples took place in the United States, Italy and Spain.

Per the authors' pipeline: Estimated nucleated cell counts came from reference gene primer amplification. TCRdb's copy holds only in-frame clones and misses some; the assay was immunoSEQ multiplex PCR. D and trimming come from the DNA, and the V and J calls and clone size come from that table. The profile shows 150,000 to 180,000 clones, roughly nine tenths of them singletons. V gave up 4 bases and J gave up 10 bases; unmatched junction bases: 5. CDR1 SGDLS and CDR2 YYNGEE come from the germline V gene. The CDR3 is 12 amino acids. Sequencing was done on a sample of peripheral blood. J is TRBJ2-3 and V is TRBV9, with 8 nucleotides matching TRBD2. The origin of this receptor is a middle-aged woman with acute or convalescent COVID-19. CDR3 coding DNA: TGTGCCAGCAGCACCAATAGCGGGGCGCAGTATTTT. Amino acid sequence: CASSTNSGAQYF.